This is a list of T cell receptor beta chains from one sample in a study of blood T cells in healthy people across ages. TCRdb itself ran the 5' RACE reads through MiXCR, one entry per CDR3 protein. The sample has 800,000 or so distinct CDR3 sequences; about 45% are singletons. Sequenced: blood. The receptors were sampled from an elderly man in good health. The CDR3 runs from the conserved cysteine through the conserved F or W. The D gene is left open where the match is weak. Only some rows state a clone size, as once, few, many or a class for expanded clones.

j_call | v_call | clone_size | d_call | cdr3_nt | cdr3_aa
TRBJ2-7 | TRBV5-1 | NA | TRBD1 | TGCGCCAGCAGCTTCCGGGACAGAGGACACGAGCAGTACTTC | CASSFRDRGHEQYF
TRBJ2-7 | TRBV3-1 | few | TRBD2 | TGTGCCAGCAGCCAAGATCCACTTCCCGGGACTAGCGGGAGCCGCGCCTACGAGCAGTACTTC | CASSQDPLPGTSGSRAYEQYF
TRBJ2-4 | TRBV5-8 | many | NA | TGTGCCAGCAGCTTGCACCTAGACGATGCGGGCAAAAACATTCAGTACTTC | CASSLHLDDAGKNIQYF
TRBJ2-1 | TRBV7-7 | NA | NA | TGTGCTAGCAGCTTAGCGGTGGGAACCCACAATGAGCAGTTCTTC | CASSLAVGTHNEQFF
TRBJ2-1 | TRBV20-1 | few | NA | TGCAGTGCTAGAGGAGCAGCTACGCTTTATGAGCAGTTCTTC | CSARGAATLYEQFF
TRBJ2-5 | TRBV5-1 | many | NA | TGCGCCAGCAGCTTGCAAGGGGAGGAGACCCAGTACTTC | CASSLQGEETQYF
TRBJ2-1 | TRBV24-1 | NA | TRBD1 | TGTGCCACCAGCGTGCCCGGGACAGGGTCCGACAATGAGCAGTTCTTC | CATSVPGTGSDNEQFF
TRBJ2-3 | TRBV7-3 | NA | TRBD1 | TGTGCCAGCAGCTCACAGGGGAATCCGACAGATACGCAGTATTTT | CASSSQGNPTDTQYF
TRBJ2-6 | TRBV29-1 | NA | NA | TGCAGCGCTACAGCCCCTGGGGCCAACGTCCTGACTTTC | CSATAPGANVLTF
TRBJ1-3 | TRBV9 | NA | NA | TGTGCCAGCAGAGGTTCTGGAAACACCATATATTTT | CASRGSGNTIYF
TRBJ2-1 | TRBV9 | NA | TRBD2 | TGTGCCAGCAGCGTTACGGGGGGGAGCTCCTACAATGAGCAGTTCTTC | CASSVTGGSSYNEQFF
TRBJ2-1 | TRBV27 | NA | NA | TGTGCCAGCAGTTTTGAGGGTTACCACAATGAGCAGTTCTTC | CASSFEGYHNEQFF
TRBJ1-6 | TRBV3-1 | NA | TRBD1 | TGTGCCAGCAGCCTACGGACAGGGTCATCTGGTTCACCCCTCCACTTT | CASSLRTGSSGSPLHF
TRBJ1-2 | TRBV28 | NA | NA | TGTGCCAGCAGTTCCCTCCTCGCAGGACGAATTCCTAACTATGGCTACACCTTC | CASSSLLAGRIPNYGYTF
TRBJ2-5 | TRBV7-2 | NA | TRBD2 | TGTGCCAGCAGCTTAGGGGTAGCGGGAGGTGGAGAGACCCAGTACTTC | CASSLGVAGGGETQYF
TRBJ1-3 | TRBV4-2 | few | NA | TGTGCCAGCAGCCAAGACGAGACCTCTGGAAACACCATATATTTT | CASSQDETSGNTIYF
TRBJ2-1 | TRBV6-2/TRBV6-3 | NA | TRBD1 | TGTGCCAGCAGTTACACGGGACAGTTTAACAATGAGCAGTTCTTC | CASSYTGQFNNEQFF
TRBJ1-2 | TRBV20-1 | NA | TRBD1 | TGCAGTGCTAAACCGACAGGGACCAACGTCGGCTACACCTTC | CSAKPTGTNVGYTF
TRBJ2-5 | TRBV7-2 | NA | NA | TGTGCCAGCAGCTTAGCGAAGGACAGCCAAGAGACCCAGTACTTC | CASSLAKDSQETQYF
TRBJ2-1 | TRBV27 | few | NA | TGTGCCAGCAGTTTCTTAGGGTACATGGGTCATGAGCAGTTCTTC | CASSFLGYMGHEQFF
TRBJ2-7 | TRBV20-1 | NA | TRBD2 | TGCAGTGCGGTTGGACTAGCGGCCTTAGGGGAGCAGTACTTC | CSAVGLAALGEQYF
TRBJ2-7 | TRBV11-2 | NA | NA | TGTGCCAGCAGCTCTCTCTCAGGGATCCCCTACGAGCAGTACTTC | CASSSLSGIPYEQYF
TRBJ1-1 | TRBV5-1 | NA | NA | TGCGCCAGCAGCCCTTGGAGTATAGGGGCTGAAGCTTTCTTT | CASSPWSIGAEAFF
TRBJ1-2 | TRBV15 | few | NA | TGTGCCACCAGCAGAGGCCCCGGGACCATCGTTTATGGCTACACCTTC | CATSRGPGTIVYGYTF
TRBJ2-1 | TRBV20-1 | NA | NA | TGCAGTGCTTTTAACCGCGAGCAGTTCTTC | CSAFNREQFF
TRBJ2-3 | TRBV30 | NA | TRBD2 | TGTGCCTGGAACCTAGCGGGGAGACACGCGACGCAGTATTTT | CAWNLAGRHATQYF
TRBJ2-5 | TRBV28 | many | NA | TGTGCCAGTAGACCGACGTACGACCAAGAGACCCAGTACTTC | CASRPTYDQETQYF
TRBJ2-5 | TRBV6-1 | NA | TRBD2 | TGTGCCAGCAGCGGGGGACTAGCGGGTCAAGAGACCCAGTACTTC | CASSGGLAGQETQYF
TRBJ2-2 | TRBV7-3 | few | TRBD1 | TGTGCCAGCAGCCGTGGACAGGGGCACGGGGAGCTGTTTTTT | CASSRGQGHGELFF
TRBJ1-2 | TRBV25-1 | NA | NA | TGTGCCAGCGGTGAAGGCCCCGGATGGGCCTATGGCTACACCTTC | CASGEGPGWAYGYTF
TRBJ2-1 | TRBV6-5 | NA | NA | TGTGCCAGCAGCCTCACCCCCGACTATCAAGAGACCCAGTTCTTC | CASSLTPDYQETQFF
TRBJ2-3 | TRBV7-2 | NA | TRBD2 | TGTGCCAGCAGCTTTAAAGCGGGGGGCGATACGCAGTATTTT | CASSFKAGGDTQYF
TRBJ2-1 | TRBV2 | NA | NA | TGTGCCAGCAGTATGAGGACAGTTGGGGGAGCTTACAATGAGCAGTTCTTC | CASSMRTVGGAYNEQFF
TRBJ1-2 | TRBV6-6 | NA | NA | TGTGCCAGCAGCAAAACCCTACAGGGAAACTATGGCTACACCTTC | CASSKTLQGNYGYTF
TRBJ2-1 | TRBV12-3/TRBV12-4 | NA | TRBD2 | TGTGCCAGCAACCTAGCGGGACAAAGGGTGACCCAGTTCTTC | CASNLAGQRVTQFF
TRBJ2-2 | TRBV5-5 | few | TRBD2 | TGTGCCAGCACCACCACTAGCGCGAACACCGGGGAGCTGTTTTTT | CASTTTSANTGELFF
TRBJ2-5 | TRBV12-3/TRBV12-4 | NA | NA | TGTGCCAGCACCGATGCGGGGCGGGGGACCCAGTACTTC | CASTDAGRGTQYF
TRBJ2-7 | TRBV15 | NA | NA | TGTGCCACCAGCAGAGAAGGGGCCCACTACGAGCAGTACTTC | CATSREGAHYEQYF
TRBJ2-7 | TRBV27 | many | TRBD1 | TGTGCCAGCTCCCTGGACAGGGTTGGGGGTGAGCAGTACTTC | CASSLDRVGGEQYF
TRBJ2-7 | TRBV30 | NA | TRBD1 | TGTGCCTGGAGCCCCGGGACAGGGACGTACGAGCAGTACTTC | CAWSPGTGTYEQYF
TRBJ2-7 | TRBV7-2 | few | NA | TGTGCCAGCAGCGCCCGGGACGGGGCTAAGCAGTACTTC | CASSARDGAKQYF
TRBJ2-7 | TRBV20-1 | NA | TRBD2 | TGCAGTGCTAGAGATCCGACGGGAGGAGACTACGAGCAGTACTTC | CSARDPTGGDYEQYF
TRBJ2-1 | TRBV20-1 | NA | NA | TGCAGTGCTAGTCGCGGGACGTCAAATGAGCAGTTCTTC | CSASRGTSNEQFF
TRBJ2-5 | TRBV12-3/TRBV12-4 | once | TRBD1 | TGTGCCAGCAGTCAAGGGGGACAGGGTATGGAGACCCAGTACTTC | CASSQGGQGMETQYF
TRBJ1-6 | TRBV7-9 | NA | NA | TGTGCCAGCAGCCCCTCGGGTTCCTATAATTCACCCCTCCACTTT | CASSPSGSYNSPLHF
TRBJ2-1 | TRBV7-2 | few | NA | TGTGCCAGCAGCTTAGTCCCGGGTGGGGTGAGCAATGAGCAGTTCTTC | CASSLVPGGVSNEQFF
TRBJ2-5 | TRBV5-1 | NA | NA | TGCGCCAGCAGTCCAGTCTCGGGACGGATCCAAGAGACCCAGTACTTC | CASSPVSGRIQETQYF
TRBJ2-3 | TRBV7-2 | NA | TRBD2 | TGTGCCAGCAGCTTAGTAGGACTAGCGGGAGCGGGAGATACGCAGTATTTT | CASSLVGLAGAGDTQYF
TRBJ2-7 | TRBV18 | NA | NA | TGTGCCAGCTCACTTCCGGTAGCCCCCTACGAGCAGTACTTC | CASSLPVAPYEQYF
TRBJ2-3 | TRBV6-6 | few | TRBD2 | TGTGCCAGCAGTTACACACTAGCGGGAATGGTCACAGATACGCAGTATTTT | CASSYTLAGMVTDTQYF
TRBJ2-5 | TRBV7-8 | many | TRBD2 | TGTGCCAGCAGCTTAGTCCGACGAAGCGGGAGGGTGCTGGAGACCCAGTACTTC | CASSLVRRSGRVLETQYF
TRBJ2-3 | TRBV2 | NA | NA | TGTGCCAGCAGCCTTCTGGGTCCCGCGGACCCGCAGTATTTT | CASSLLGPADPQYF
TRBJ2-1 | TRBV5-1 | NA | NA | TGCGCCAGCAGCTTGTGGCGCTCCAATGAGCAGTTCTTC | CASSLWRSNEQFF
TRBJ2-1 | TRBV28 | NA | TRBD1 | TGTGCCAGCATCCCTCTAGGGGGCAACTCCTACAATGAGCAGTTCTTC | CASIPLGGNSYNEQFF
TRBJ1-1 | TRBV9 | once | NA | TGTGCCAGCAGCGCCGAACTGACGAACACTGAAGCTTTCTTT | CASSAELTNTEAFF
TRBJ2-5 | TRBV30 | NA | NA | TGTGCCTGGGGCGTGGGGGTCGGCGAGACCCAGTACTTC | CAWGVGVGETQYF
TRBJ1-6 | TRBV12-3/TRBV12-4 | NA | NA | TGTGCCAGCAGTCGACTGGACGTTCCCTCCTATAATTCACCCCTCCACTTT | CASSRLDVPSYNSPLHF